The 21 T cell receptor beta chains listed next were all sequenced from one sample in a study of regulatory T cells in long-lasting Graves disease. Stated time point: newly diagnosed GD, antithyroid drugs for less than 3 months. Researchers made the TCR library from RNA that was extracted from PBMCs. Arm-PCR of CDR3 regions and iRepertoire HTBI primers were used to build TCR beta libraries. From the multiplex PCR reads, TCRdb called clonotypes with MiXCR, one entry per CDR3 protein. Among some 250,000 distinct CDR3 sequences, 20% to 25% were seen once, and the ten largest hold approximately 15%. Here the sequenced sample was peripheral blood mononuclear cells (PBMCs), taken at new diagnosis, from a patient treated with antithyroid drugs. These receptors all stem from a female donor with Graves disease.

The sample holds a few counts of this clonotype. A far more abundant clone sits one base away, making this likely a read error. The gene calls are TRBV11-2 and TRBJ2-1; TRBD2 matches at 9 bases. The J call may be incorrect, as the DNA end agrees better with TRBJ2-5. The CDR3 is 16 amino acids. Germline V lookup: CDR1 SGHAT, CDR2 FQNNGV. The CDR3, as DNA: TGTGCCAGCAGCCCAAAGACTGGCGGGGGGGAAGAGACCCAGTACTTC. Residues: CASSPKTGGGEETQYF.

V is TRBV2 and J is TRBJ2-7; TRBD2 might be the D (6 bases). Germline V gives CDR1 SNHLY, CDR2 FYNNEI. V lost 3 bases, J lost 2 bases, and 14 bases lay in between. The CDR3 length is 15 residues. The CDR3, as DNA: TGTGCCAGCAGTGATCCCGGGACTCGGACCTACGAGCAGTACTTC. This sequence encodes CASSDPGTRTYEQYF.

With regard to this clonotype: This likely traces to a read error, being one base from a far larger clone. The J gene is TRBJ2-3, the V gene TRBV7-8; 9 bases align to TRBD2. Germline CDR1 SGHVS, CDR2 FQNEAQ. The CDR3 has 15 residues. The ends lost 8 bases at V and 2 bases at J; junction bases unmatched: 8. The CDR3 region is CASGVLAGITDTQYF. As DNA, the CDR3 is TGTGCCAGCGGTGTTCTAGCGGGGATCACAGATACGCAGTATTTT. Variable domain in full (rest from reference TRBV7-8 and TRBJ2-3): GAGVSQSPRYKVAKRGQDVALRCDPISGHVSLFWYQQALGQGPEFLTYFQNEAQLDKSGLPSDRFFAERPEGSVSTLKIQRTQQEDSAVYLCASGVLAGITDTQYFGPGTRLTVL.

This clonotype was recorded a few times. The chain is built from TRBV2 and TRBJ2-7; 12 bases align to TRBD2. V gave up 8 bases and J gave up 7 bases; unmatched junction bases: 24. The length of the CDR3 is 19 residues. The V gene's germline CDR1 is SNHLY and CDR2 FYNNEI. The chain's CDR3 is CASLDVGTSGPVRAIEQYF. The CDR3 nucleotides read TGTGCCAGCTTAGACGTGGGGACTAGCGGGCCCGTGAGGGCTATTGAGCAGTACTTC.

This clonotype has ten or more counts. The chain employs TRBV18 and TRBJ2-4; maybe TRBD2 (7 bases). This CDR3 spans 17 amino acids. V was shortened by 8 bases and J by 0 bases, with 20 bases between the two germline ends. Germline assignment: CDR1 KGHSH and CDR2 LQKENI. CDR3 region: CASVRGGTMLAKNIQYF. The CDR3 DNA reads TGTGCCAGCGTCAGGGGAGGGACAATGCTAGCCAAAAACATTCAGTACTTC. The full variable domain, in which reference TRBV18 and TRBJ2-4 provide the parts outside the CDR3, is NAGVMQNPRHLVRRRGQEARLRCSPMKGHSHVYWYRQLPEEGLKFMVYLQKENIIDESGMPKERFSAEFPKEGPSILRIQQVVRGDSAAYFCASVRGGTMLAKNIQYFGAGTRLSVL.

This clonotype was counted at least ten times. The rearrangement uses TRBV4-1 and TRBJ1-1; D remains ambiguous. This CDR3 region has 15 residues. The V end was cut by 1 base, the J end by 1 base, with 10 bases between. Germline V gene lookup returns CDR1 MGHRA and CDR2 YSYEKL. The CDR3, as DNA: TGCGCCAGCAGCCAAGTGGTATTTGGGAACACTGAAGCTTTCTTT. This sequence encodes CASSQVVFGNTEAFF.

This clonotype was detected many times. DNA of the CDR3: TGCAGTGCTAGTCTAAGATCGTGGCAGGGAGGCGAGCAGTACTTC. It codes for CSASLRSWQGGEQYF. The genes are TRBV20-1 and TRBJ2-7; D might be TRBD2 (6 bases). V gave up 3 bases and J gave up 6 bases, with 21 bases separating them. CDR3 size: 15 residues. Per germline, CDR1 DFQATT and CDR2 SNEGSKA (reference sequence).

This clonotype was seen many times. The V call is TRBV18, the J call TRBJ2-2; 14 bases map to TRBD2. The CDR3 is made up of 18 amino acids. Germline CDR1 reads KGHSH; CDR2 reads LQKENI. Losses at the gene ends were 0 bases for V and 6 bases for J; bases not matched to a gene: 6. In DNA form, the CDR3 reads TGTGCCAGCTCACCACCCGGACTAGCGGGAGGAACGGCCGGGGAGCTGTTTTTT. Translated: CASSPPGLAGGTAGELFF.

In this sample, this clonotype turned up many times. This chain connects TRBV7-2 to TRBJ2-7, with unresolved D. The CDR3 runs 11 residues. CDR1 SGHTA and CDR2 FQGNSA come from the germline V gene. V was clipped by 4 bases and J by 9 bases, with 10 bases between them. CDR3 coding DNA: TGTGCCAGCAGCTCGACCTTCGCGCAGTACTTC. The encoded protein is CASSSTFAQYF.

This clonotype was detected once. This may arise from a read error, as a much more abundant clone is one base away. Because the CDR3 is missing its conserved closing phenylalanine or tryptophan, this is likely a read error. The chain uses TRBV6-6 and TRBJ2-1, with a possible D match to TRBD1 (6 bases). This CDR3 spans 16 amino acids. The germline V gene encodes CDR1 MNHNY and CDR2 SVGAGI (reference sequence). V lost 0 bases and J 7 bases, leaving 16 bases between the germline ends. The chain's CDR3 is CASSYSYSGANNEQFL. The DNA for the CDR3 is TGTGCCAGCAGTTACTCGTACTCAGGGGCAAATAATGAGCAGTTCCTC.

A few counts support this clonotype. Given a far larger clone just one base away, this is likely a sequencing read error. This chain joins TRBV25-1 and TRBJ2-7; D is perhaps TRBD2 (6 bases). The CDR3 runs to 18 residues. Germline CDR1 reads MGHDK; CDR2 reads SYGVNS. V was shortened by 5 bases and J by 7 bases, with 30 bases between the two germline ends. The CDR3 region is CASSSKVADDSSYNEQYF. The CDR3 nucleotides are TGTGCCAGCAGTAGTAAGGTAGCGGACGATAGCTCCTACAATGAGCAGTACTTC.

V gene TRBV7-2 combines with J gene TRBJ2-3; perhaps TRBD2 as D (6 bases). From germline, CDR1 is SGHTA and CDR2 FQGNSA. With 1 base removed from V and 4 bases from J, the gap between germline ends came to 15 bases. This CDR3 is built from 16 residues. The CDR3: CASSLGRGTGADTQYF. DNA of the CDR3: TGTGCCAGCAGCTTAGGTCGAGGCACGGGGGCAGATACGCAGTATTTT. The complete variable domain, with remaining parts taken from reference TRBV7-2 and TRBJ2-3, reads GAGVSQSPSNKVTEKGKDVELRCDPISGHTALYWYRQSLGQGLEFLIYFQGNSAPDKSGLPSDRFSAERTGGSVSTLTIQRTQQEDSAVYLCASSLGRGTGADTQYFGPGTRLTVL.

Notes on this clonotype: A read error likely explains this, since a far larger clone differs by one base. V gene TRBV5-1 combines with J gene TRBJ2-7; 9 positions match TRBD1. V shed 4 bases and J 7 bases; nucleotides not matched to a gene: 12. The CDR3 extends over 15 amino acids. From germline, CDR1 is SGHRS and CDR2 YFSETQ. CDR3 bases: TGCGCCAGCAGCAACCGGGACAGGGCAAACAATGAGCAGTACTTC. Its translation: CASSNRDRANNEQYF.

This clonotype has only a few counts. The junction does not match germline at one end; this may be a read error. The chain joins TRBV27 to TRBJ2-7; perhaps TRBD2 as D (6 bases). Germline V lookup: CDR1 MNHEY, CDR2 SMNVEV (reference sequence). There are 14 residues in the CDR3. In nucleotides, the CDR3 is TGTGCCAGCAGTTTTTCGGGACTCTCCCACGAGCAGTACTTC. Translating gives CASSFSGLSHEQYF.

This clonotype has more than one count but fewer than ten. The CDR3 sequence: CASSPTGVSSDTQYF. The CDR3 DNA sequence: TGTGCCAGCAGCCCGACAGGGGTCTCCTCAGATACGCAGTATTTT. This chain uses TRBV3-1 with TRBJ2-3; 8 bases match TRBD1. CDR1 and CDR2 from the germline V gene are LGHDT and YNNKEL (reference sequence). V lost 4 bases, J lost 4 bases, and 7 bases stayed unmatched. This CDR3 has 15 residues.

V is TRBV19 and J is TRBJ1-2; D is unresolved. Germline CDR1 reads LNHDA; CDR2 reads SQIVND (reference sequence). The CDR3 has 12 residues. V lost 3 bases to trimming and J lost 4 bases, with 6 bases between them. CDR3 protein: CASSMGTYGYTF. As DNA, the CDR3 is TGTGCCAGTAGTATGGGTACCTATGGCTACACCTTC.

This clonotype was counted ten times or more. The V gene is TRBV5-1, the J gene TRBJ2-5; D gene unclear. The CDR3 runs to 13 residues. With 6 bases removed from V and 3 bases from J, the gap between germline ends came to 12 bases. Germline values: CDR1 SGHRS, CDR2 YFSETQ. CDR3 residues: CASKSVGEETQYF. CDR3 coding DNA: TGCGCCAGCAAAAGTGTCGGAGAAGAGACCCAGTACTTC.

This clonotype was recorded at least ten times. This chain uses TRBV18 with TRBJ2-1; no definite D call. V gave up 3 bases and J gave up 5 bases, with 5 bases separating them. Per the germline V gene, CDR1 is KGHSH and CDR2 is LQKENI. The CDR3 totals 12 residues. In DNA, the CDR3 is TGTGCCAGCTCACCCTCGGACAATGAGCAGTTCTTC. Its translation is CASSPSDNEQFF.

Only a few counts were recorded for this clonotype. This chain connects TRBV4-2 to TRBJ2-1; 7 nucleotides agree with TRBD1. The CDR3 extends over 16 amino acids. Trimming cost V 5 bases and J 2 bases; bases outside gene matches: 9. Germline V gene data show CDR1 as LGHNA and CDR2 as YNFKEQ. CDR3 DNA sequence: TGTGCCAGCAGCGTAGCCGAAGGACAGGCCTACAATGAGCAGTTCTTC. Translated, it gives CASSVAEGQAYNEQFF.

This clonotype was counted ten times or more. The chain has TRBV14 and TRBJ2-1; D not certain. CDR1 and CDR2 (germline): SGHDN, FVKESK. The CDR3 consists of 14 residues. V was trimmed by 4 bases and J by 5 bases, leaving 12 bases between them. The CDR3 spells CASSPLTGHNEQFF. The CDR3, as DNA: TGTGCCAGCAGCCCACTAACGGGCCACAATGAGCAGTTCTTC.

This clonotype was observed a single time. Because the CDR3 is missing its conserved closing phenylalanine or tryptophan, this is likely a read error. The V call is TRBV11-2, the J call TRBJ2-3; D is uncertain. The ends were cut back, 2 bases at V and 10 bases at J, with 13 bases in the middle. Germline V gene data show CDR1 as SGHAT and CDR2 as FQNNGV. CDR3 length: 13 amino acids. The CDR3 loop reads CASSLSPLYAQYL. The CDR3 DNA sequence: TGTGCCAGCAGCTTATCCCCGTTGTATGCGCAGTATCTT.